Below, 25 T cell receptor beta chains from the same sample are listed, as sequenced in a study of glioma-infiltrating T cells (dated by TCRdb to the mid-2010s). Sequenced on an Illumina MiSeq. The iRepertoire nested amplicon-rescue multiplex PCR (arm-PCR) platform was used to amplify TCR alpha and beta CDR3 regions from RNA. TCRdb passed the public sequencing reads through fastp at Q25 and MiXCR, retaining productive beta sequences. A single entry per CDR3 protein holds the most common genes and DNA from its merged rows. The sample table lists roughly 120,000 distinct CDR3 sequences, roughly 25% of them with a count of one. The ten largest clones capture roughly 15% of the sample. The sample taken for sequencing was glioma tissue, nonneoplastic brain tissue, or PBMCs (not recorded which). These receptors were collected from a human donor with low-grade glioma or glioblastoma, undergoing nonglioma brain surgery, or in good health (not recorded which).

This clonotype was observed a handful of times. This chain uses TRBV3-1 with TRBJ2-1, with a tentative D call TRBD1 (6 bases). Germline loops: CDR1 LGHDT, CDR2 YNNKEL (reference sequence). CDR3 length: 12 residues. V dropped 3 bases and J dropped 10 bases, with 10 bases sitting between them. The CDR3 DNA follows: TGTGCCAGCAGCCATGCCGGGACAGAGCAGTTCTTC. Translation gives CASSHAGTEQFF.

This clonotype was found many times. V gene TRBV6-1 combines with J gene TRBJ1-3; D call uncertain. CDR1 and CDR2 from the germline V gene are MNHNS and SASEGT. The CDR3 is 11 residues long. Trimming shortened V by 7 bases and J by 1 base, and 2 bases separated the two germline ends. The CDR3 bases are TGTGCCAGCACGTCTGGAAACACCATATATTTT. The encoded protein is CASTSGNTIYF.

The chain links TRBV7-9 to TRBJ1-1; D is uncertain. The CDR3 consists of 15 residues. Per germline, CDR1 SEHNR and CDR2 FQNEAQ (reference sequence). Trimming removed 5 bases at V and 0 bases at J, with 13 bases between. CDR3 in amino acids: CASSPTLRVNTEAFF. CDR3 in DNA: TGTGCCAGCAGCCCTACACTCAGAGTGAACACTGAAGCTTTCTTT.

This clonotype was picked up many times. It may be a read error: a sequence one base away is much more abundant. The rearrangement uses TRBV6-1 and TRBJ2-3; tentative D call: TRBD2 (6 bases). V lost 6 bases and J lost 1, with 11 bases in between. Germline CDR1 MNHNS, CDR2 SASEGT. This CDR3 comprises 14 residues. CDR3 sequence: CASSEGGRTDTQYF. CDR3 in DNA: TGTGCCAGCAGCGAGGGAGGCCGCACAGATACGCAGTATTTT.

Comments on this clonotype: The junction departs from germline at one end; a sequencing error may be responsible. The chain joins TRBV6-2 or TRBV6-3 to TRBJ2-7, with TRBD2 as a possible D gene (6 bases). CDR3 size: 14 residues. Germline lookup yields CDR1 MNHEY and CDR2 SVGEGT. The CDR3 here is CASSLLEGYYEKYF. DNA of the CDR3: TGTGCCAGCAGCTTATTGGAGGGATACTACGAGAAGTACTTC.

This clonotype turned up a few times. V is TRBV3-1 and J is TRBJ2-7; TRBD2 matches 8 bases. This CDR3 region has 15 residues. Trimming cost V 1 base and J 4 bases; bases outside gene matches: 6. Germline values: CDR1 LGHDT, CDR2 YNNKEL (reference sequence). CDR3 sequence (DNA): TGTGCCAGCAGCCAAGTAACTAGCGGCGTGTACGAGCAGTACTTC. Translated, it gives CASSQVTSGVYEQYF.

The genes are TRBV4-2 and TRBJ1-2, with D possibly being TRBD1 (5 bases). Trimming took 1 base from V and 11 from J, leaving 17 bases between them. CDR3 length: 14 amino acids. The germline CDR1 and CDR2 sequences are LGHNA and YNFKEQ. CDR3 residues: CASSQVMTAYEYTF. The CDR3 bases are TGTGCCAGCAGCCAAGTTATGACAGCCTATGAATACACCTTC.

In this sample, this clonotype turned up a few times. The chain joins TRBV10-3 to TRBJ1-5; TRBD1 matches at 8 bases. The CDR3 runs 16 residues. Per the germline V gene, CDR1 is ENHRY and CDR2 is SYGVKD. J gave up 6 bases and V 0 bases, and 7 bases lay outside the gene matches. CDR3 nucleotide sequence: TGTGCCATCAGTGAGTCGGGGCAGGGGGCGGGTCAGCCCCAGCATTTT. Its protein is CAISESGQGAGQPQHF.

About this clonotype itself: A clone one base away is much larger, so this may be a read error. The CDR3 loop is CSASSGTGASYEQYF. The CDR3 bases are TGCAGTGCTAGTTCCGGGACAGGGGCTTCCTACGAGCAGTACTTC. The genes are TRBV20-1 and TRBJ2-7; 10 nucleotides line up with TRBD1. The germline V gene encodes CDR1 DFQATT and CDR2 SNEGSKA (reference sequence). V was clipped by 3 bases and J by 1 base; unmatched bases: 6. The CDR3 has 15 amino acids.

The CDR3 protein is CSGTSGSSSTGELFF. The CDR3 DNA reads as TGCAGCGGTACTAGCGGGAGTAGTTCGACCGGGGAGCTGTTTTTT. The chain uses TRBV29-1 and TRBJ2-2, with 11 bases aligning to TRBD2. V lost 7 bases to trimming and J lost 5 bases; unmatched junction nucleotides: 9. Germline CDR1 is SQVTM and CDR2 is ANQGSEA. The CDR3 length is 15 residues.

Worth noting for this clonotype: One junction end disagrees with the germline gene, perhaps due to a read error. The rearrangement links TRBV2 to TRBJ1-1; D is undetermined. This CDR3 is 10 amino acids long. Looked up from germline, CDR1 is SNHLY and CDR2 is FYNNEI. The CDR3 DNA sequence: TGTGACAGCAGGAACACTGAAGCTTTATTT. This translates into CDSRNTEALF.

This clonotype has only a few counts. The chain combines TRBV19 with TRBJ2-7; 8 bases are a match to TRBD2. Germline V gene sequence: CDR1 LNHDA, CDR2 SQIVND (reference sequence). CDR3 length: 13 amino acids. V shed 5 bases and J 6 bases; nucleotides not matched to a gene: 6. The CDR3 here is CASSSGLAREQYF. The CDR3 coding sequence is TGTGCCAGTAGTTCCGGACTAGCTCGCGAGCAGTACTTC.

This clonotype came up many times. The chain links TRBV11-2 to TRBJ2-7, with TRBD2 identical over 8 bases. Trimming took 6 bases from V and 2 from J; bases not matched to a gene: 9. CDR3 length: 15 amino acids. CDR1 SGHAT and CDR2 FQNNGV come from the germline V gene. The CDR3, as DNA: TGTGCCAGCAGATCTCCGGGACTAGGAGCCTACGAGCAGTACTTC. It yields the protein CASRSPGLGAYEQYF.

This clonotype was observed a few times. The chain couples TRBV29-1 to TRBJ1-2, with D possibly being TRBD1 (6 bases). With 5 bases removed from V and 4 bases from J, the gap between germline ends came to 11 bases. This CDR3 region has 12 residues. Germline CDR1 is SQVTM and CDR2 is ANQGSEA. The CDR3 sequence: CSVQEGGYGYTF. In DNA form, the CDR3 reads TGCAGCGTTCAGGAAGGGGGCTATGGCTACACCTTC. Filled out from reference TRBV29-1 and TRBJ1-2, the complete variable domain reads SAVISQKPSRDICQRGTSLTIQCQVDSQVTMMFWYRQQPGQSLTLIATANQGSEATYESGFVIDKFPISRPNLTFSTLTVSNMSPEDSSIYLCSVQEGGYGYTFGSGTRLTVV.

Details on this clonotype: A much larger clonotype is one base distant, so this may be a read error. The rearrangement uses TRBV13 and TRBJ2-5; D possibly corresponds to TRBD1 (6 bases). The germline gives CDR1 PRHDT, CDR2 FYEKMQ (reference sequence). The CDR3 spans 14 residues. The V and J ends lost 5 bases and 2 bases respectively, with 12 bases between them. DNA of the CDR3: TGTGCCAGCAGCATTGGGACAAGACAAGAGACCCAGTACTTC. It is translated as CASSIGTRQETQYF.

As to this clonotype: One end of the junction fails to match germline, which may point to a read error. The J gene is TRBJ1-6, the V gene TRBV25-1; D call uncertain. CDR3 length: 11 amino acids. Germline-derived CDR1 and CDR2 are MGHDK and SYGVNS. The CDR3 spells CASSDGSPPHF. The CDR3 nucleotides are TGTGCCAGCAGTGATGGATCACCCCCCCACTTT.

This clonotype was detected ten times or more. The chain joins TRBV27 to TRBJ2-2; 9 bases fit TRBD2. The CDR3 has 16 amino acids. The germline V gene encodes CDR1 MNHEY and CDR2 SMNVEV (reference sequence). The junction had 7 bases not matched to a gene; V was cut back by 5 bases and J by 3 bases. The DNA for the CDR3 is TGTGCCAGCAGTCCCTTAGCGGGAGAGGACACCGGGGAGCTGTTTTTT. Amino acids: CASSPLAGEDTGELFF.

The chain links TRBV29-1 to TRBJ1-2; D gene unclear. The CDR3 covers 15 residues. Trimming cost V 3 bases and J 5 bases, with 19 bases left between them. Germline V CDR1 and CDR2: SQVTM, ANQGSEA. This CDR3 is CSVDRPPIALYGYTF. CDR3 sequence (DNA): TGCAGCGTTGATAGGCCCCCTATCGCCCTTTATGGCTACACCTTC.

This clonotype was counted many times. The V and J genes are TRBV4-1 and TRBJ2-7; 7 bases match TRBD2. Germline CDR1 is MGHRA and CDR2 is YSYEKL. CDR3 length: 16 amino acids. The J segment lost 2 bases and the V segment lost 4 bases, leaving 11 bases of the junction unmatched. This CDR3 is CASSLGRLAVPYEQYF. CDR3 DNA sequence: TGCGCCAGCAGCCTTGGACGACTAGCTGTTCCCTACGAGCAGTACTTC.

This clonotype has ten or more counts. The chain links TRBV6-6 to TRBJ1-6; D is unresolved. The CDR3 totals 17 residues. Germline V gene data show CDR1 as MNHNY and CDR2 as SVGAGI (reference sequence). V was clipped by 2 bases and J by 6 bases, with 17 bases between them. The CDR3 sequence: CASSYKFPGERNSPLHF. Here the CDR3 DNA reads TGTGCCAGCAGTTACAAGTTTCCTGGGGAGCGTAATTCACCCCTCCACTTT.

Ten or more counts support this clonotype. The V call is TRBV12-5, the J call TRBJ2-1; the D gene is possibly TRBD1 (6 bases). The CDR3 has 17 amino acids. Germline CDR1 and CDR2: LGHNT and FRNRAP. V was pared by 4 bases and J by 7 bases, with 23 bases between. This CDR3 is CASGWDIPGGTQNEQFF. CDR3 bases: TGTGCTAGTGGTTGGGACATCCCTGGCGGCACACAGAATGAGCAGTTCTTC. Drawing the rest from reference TRBV12-5 and TRBJ2-1, the complete variable domain is DARVTQTPRHKVTEMGQEVTMRCQPILGHNTVFWYRQTMMQGLELLAYFRNRAPLDDSGMPKDRFSAEMPDATLATLKIQPSEPRDSAVYFCASGWDIPGGTQNEQFFGPGTRLTVL.

This clonotype occurred many times. The rearrangement links TRBV3-1 to TRBJ2-5; no reliable D call. V was clipped by 4 bases and J by 2 bases, with 11 bases between them. The CDR3 spans 14 residues. The germline gives CDR1 LGHDT, CDR2 YNNKEL (reference sequence). CDR3 sequence (DNA): TGTGCCAGCAGCCTTCTCTCGCGGCAAGAGACCCAGTACTTC. Amino acid sequence: CASSLLSRQETQYF.

This clonotype was seen ten or more times. This chain uses TRBV6-1 with TRBJ1-1; TRBD1 matches 9 bases. Trimming took 9 bases from V and 0 from J; bases not matched to a gene: 8. The CDR3 has 15 amino acids. Germline CDR1 reads MNHNS; CDR2 reads SASEGT. This chain's CDR3 is CASRRTGGVNTEAFF. DNA for the CDR3: TGTGCCAGTAGGAGAACAGGGGGCGTGAACACTGAAGCTTTCTTT.

This clonotype was detected ten times or more. The V gene is TRBV7-9, the J gene TRBJ2-1; 9 positions agree with TRBD2. This CDR3 has 16 amino acids. Losses at the gene ends were 6 bases for V and 12 bases for J; bases not matched to a gene: 18. Germline lookup yields CDR1 SEHNR and CDR2 FQNEAQ (reference sequence). CDR3 residues: CASRVGPSGVHDRQFF. The CDR3, as DNA: TGTGCCAGCAGGGTCGGGCCTAGCGGGGTCCACGACCGGCAGTTCTTC.

Ten or more counts support this clonotype. CDR3 loop: CASSYGQIQYF. The CDR3 region has the DNA TGTGCCAGCAGTTACGGACAGATCCAGTACTTC. The rearrangement links TRBV6-2 or TRBV6-3 to TRBJ2-5, with D perhaps matching TRBD1 (6 bases). Between the trimmed V and J ends, which lost 2 bases and 10 bases, there was a span of 8 bases. Germline V gene sequence: CDR1 MNHEY, CDR2 SVGEGT. The CDR3 spans 11 residues.